The rows below give T cell receptor beta chains drawn from one sample of a study of T-cell memory formation after mild COVID-19. TCRdb passed the 5' RACE reads through MiXCR, listing each CDR3 protein once. The data contain around 320,000 distinct CDR3 sequences, 25% to 30% of them singletons. Sequenced sample: PBMCs or a T cell subset sorted from them (not recorded which). These receptors all come from an adult woman who had mild COVID-19 (a few samples of this study predate the infection). Cell type and time point are not known. The CDR3 runs from the conserved cysteine through the conserved F or W. The order of the fields is V gene, clone size, CDR3 protein. Expanded clones get a size class; other rows say once, few or many, or leave the size out.

TRBV20-1,many,CSARDFGGYYNEQFF
TRBV12-3/TRBV12-4,few,CASSGGPTRNEQFF
TRBV12-3/TRBV12-4,few,CASSLEGALNTGELFF
TRBV12-3/TRBV12-4,.,CASIAGTGETQYF
TRBV15,few,CATSRERVQPQHF
TRBV7-9,few,CASSSIPREPKETQYF
TRBV24-1,few,CATSDSAGVYNEQFF
TRBV9,.,CASSPSARVGDTQYF
TRBV12-3/TRBV12-4,.,CASSLDLAGGRETQYF
TRBV7-9,.,CASSLGLDSTGELFF
TRBV12-3/TRBV12-4,many,CASSLDSRLEQFF
TRBV28,few,CASSLAGGGTIYF
TRBV12-3/TRBV12-4,few,CASSLAPGSNEQFF
TRBV12-3/TRBV12-4,few,CASSLLGGHEQYF
TRBV30,few,CAWTLGLAAYNEQFF
TRBV4-1,.,CASSQGQVNQPQHF
TRBV6-5,.,CASSRSGPNYNEQFF
TRBV7-3,.,CASSQTSGETQYF
TRBV6-2/TRBV6-3,.,CASSSVPTTGTGGSFF
TRBV27,.,CASTGGDTGELFF
TRBV12-3/TRBV12-4,few,CASSGQVGLGGYTF
TRBV7-6,.,CASSLMGRGRETQYF
TRBV7-3,few,CASRSETQYF
TRBV5-1,.,CASSLDASGTSYEQYF
TRBV20-1,.,CSARDENTLTYEQYF
TRBV5-1,.,CASSLAGGGKNIQYF
TRBV7-6,.,CASSLAIAGGTDTQYF